The clone carrying this T cell receptor beta chain occurred a few times. This sample was included in a study of blood T cell repertoires in COVID-19. Some clones are missing from TCRdb's copy, which holds only in-frame ones; the method was immunoSEQ multiplex PCR. Among 150,000 to 200,000 clones listed, over 80% were seen once. Sequencing was performed on PBMCs or T cells enriched from blood (not recorded which). The receptor's source is a woman in her fifties or sixties who had recovered from COVID-19.

The CDR3 is CASSPSTGQGSTGELFF. CDR3 nucleotides: TGTGCCAGCAGCCCCTCCACCGGGCAGGGGAGCACCGGGGAGCTGTTTTTT. This sequence joins TRBV28 and TRBJ2-2; D is possibly TRBD1 (6 bases). Germline loops: CDR1 MDHEN, CDR2 SYDVKM. V lost 6 bases and J lost 4, with 21 bases in between. The CDR3 sequence is 17 residues long.